These 17 T cell receptor beta chains originate from one sample sequenced in a study of T cells in Graves' hyperthyroidism and ophthalmopathy. RNA transcripts gave rise to amplified TCR beta CDR3 regions. The study used the HTBI primer set for a first-round RT-PCR of the TCR CDR3. TCRdb fed the multiplex PCR reads into MiXCR, producing one record per CDR3 protein. Of around 580,000 distinct CDR3 sequences in the sample, approximately 44% were seen once. Sequenced material: peripheral blood or thyroid tissue (not recorded which). The receptors originated from a woman under 30 with Graves' hyperthyroidism.

The chain has TRBV7-9 and TRBJ1-2; TRBD1 matches 12 bases. The germline gives CDR1 SEHNR, CDR2 FQNEAQ (reference sequence). The CDR3 covers 18 residues. V lost 8 bases and J lost 4; bases outside the gene matches: 17. CDR3 nucleotide sequence: TGTGCCAGCTCACCCTTTCCGGGACAGGGGGCGCCTGGCTATGGCTACACCTTC. Translation: CASSPFPGQGAPGYGYTF. The full variable domain, in which reference TRBV7-9 and TRBJ1-2 provide the parts outside the CDR3, is DTGVSQNPRHKITKRGQNVTFRCDPISEHNRLYWYRQTLGQGPEFLTYFQNEAQLEKSRLLSDRFSAERPKGSFSTLEIQRTEQGDSAMYLCASSPFPGQGAPGYGYTFGSGTRLTVV.

This chain joins TRBV27 and TRBJ1-1; D not resolved. V was trimmed by 2 bases and J by 4 bases, leaving 14 bases between them. Germline-derived CDR1 and CDR2 are MNHEY and SMNVEV (reference sequence). The CDR3 has 15 amino acids. The CDR3 sequence is CASSLVPTWRTEAFF. In nucleotides, the CDR3 is TGTGCCAGCAGTTTAGTCCCTACCTGGCGCACTGAAGCTTTCTTT.

This clonotype was detected ten times or more. The chain combines TRBV6-5 with TRBJ2-7; 10 bases fit TRBD2. The ends lost 4 bases at V and 5 bases at J; junction bases unmatched: 11. The CDR3 totals 16 residues. Per germline, CDR1 MNHEY and CDR2 SVGAGI. The CDR3 region has the DNA TGTGCCAGCAGTTCTTTACGGGCTAGCGGGAGCCACGAGCAGTACTTC. The encoded protein is CASSSLRASGSHEQYF.

V is TRBV14 and J is TRBJ1-1, with D tentatively TRBD1 (5 bases). The CDR3 sequence is 16 residues long. Germline assignment: CDR1 SGHDN and CDR2 FVKESK. The germline V and J ends were trimmed by 0 bases and 10 bases, with 21 bases remaining between them. CDR3: CASSQDFRHRGAGAFF. CDR3 in DNA: TGTGCCAGCAGCCAAGATTTTAGGCACCGAGGGGCGGGAGCTTTCTTT.

V is TRBV18 and J is TRBJ1-2; the D is unclear. Germline-derived CDR1 and CDR2 are KGHSH and LQKENI. The length of the CDR3 is 15 residues. Trimming took 3 bases from V and 3 from J, leaving 14 bases between them. The DNA for the CDR3 is TGTGCCAGCTCACCCCGACAAGCCGACTACTATGGCTACACCTTC. As protein: CASSPRQADYYGYTF.

This chain connects TRBV7-9 to TRBJ1-3; 9 nucleotides match TRBD1. The germline V gene encodes CDR1 SEHNR and CDR2 FQNEAQ (reference sequence). Trimming took 4 bases from V and 1 from J; bases not matched to a gene: 8. The CDR3 contains 17 residues. The CDR3 region is CASSSLGDRESGNTIYF. For the CDR3, the DNA is TGTGCCAGCAGCTCGCTAGGGGACAGGGAATCTGGAAACACCATATATTTT.

The chain joins TRBV7-9 to TRBJ2-6; D gene ambiguous. The V and J ends lost 1 base and 3 bases respectively, with 7 bases between them. Germline V CDR1 and CDR2: SEHNR, FQNEAQ (reference sequence). This CDR3 has 15 amino acids. CDR3 in DNA: TGTGCCAGCAGCTTAGATGCGGTTGGGGCCAACGTCCTGACTTTC. As protein: CASSLDAVGANVLTF.

The chain combines TRBV12-3 or TRBV12-4 with TRBJ2-5; no clear D gene. With 7 bases removed from V and 1 base from J, the gap between germline ends came to 16 bases. The CDR3 consists of 15 residues. This CDR3 reads CASIEALGVQETQYF. The CDR3 DNA follows: TGTGCCAGCATCGAAGCGCTTGGGGTCCAAGAGACCCAGTACTTC.

Note on this clonotype: One end of the junction is discordant with germline, which a read error may explain. J is TRBJ2-7 and V is TRBV15, with D possibly being TRBD1 or TRBD2 (5 bases each). CDR1 is LNHNV, CDR2 YYDKDF, per germline (reference sequence). CDR3 length: 15 residues. The CDR3 nucleotides are TGTGCCACCAGCAGAGCACCCGGGACCTCCTATGAGCAGTACTTC. Translating it yields CATSRAPGTSYEQYF.

This sequence joins TRBV4-2 and TRBJ2-1; D unclear. The CDR3 length is 15 residues. Deletions cut 5 bases from V and 0 bases from J, with 11 bases between. CDR1 and CDR2 from the germline V gene are LGHNA and YNFKEQ. CDR3 loop: CASSAQFGSYNEQFF. The CDR3, as DNA: TGTGCCAGCAGCGCCCAGTTCGGCTCCTACAATGAGCAGTTCTTC.

Ten or more counts support this clonotype. The rearrangement uses TRBV20-1 and TRBJ2-5, with 11 bases lining up with TRBD2. The CDR3 consists of 14 residues. Germline V CDR1 and CDR2: DFQATT, SNEGSKA (reference sequence). V was pared by 3 bases and J by 1 base, with 1 base of the junction left unmatched. The CDR3 region is CSASGLAGQETQYF. DNA for the CDR3: TGCAGTGCTAGCGGACTAGCGGGCCAAGAGACCCAGTACTTC.

This clonotype was counted once. The J gene is TRBJ1-2, the V gene TRBV2, with no clear D. V was shortened by 6 bases and J by 8 bases, with 19 bases between the two germline ends. The CDR3 has 14 residues. Germline CDR1 SNHLY, CDR2 FYNNEI. The CDR3: CASRKRESQGGYTF. In nucleotides, the CDR3 is TGTGCCAGCAGGAAGCGGGAAAGCCAAGGAGGCTACACCTTC.

This clonotype was found once. The genes are TRBV24-1 and TRBJ1-1; the match to TRBD1 covers 7 bases. Germline V lookup: CDR1 KGHDR, CDR2 SFDVKD. V gave up 2 bases and J gave up 6 bases; unmatched junction bases: 2. This CDR3 has 13 amino acids. The CDR3 protein is CATSDYRGSEAFF. CDR3 DNA: TGTGCCACCAGTGATTACAGGGGTTCTGAAGCTTTCTTT.

This clonotype was found many times. V and J are TRBV19 and TRBJ2-6, with D possibly being TRBD1 (5 bases). With 5 bases removed from V and 0 bases from J, the gap between germline ends came to 8 bases. Germline V CDR1 and CDR2: LNHDA, SQIVND (reference sequence). The CDR3 is made up of 15 amino acids. Here the CDR3 reads CASSPTASGANVLTF. CDR3 sequence (DNA): TGTGCCAGTAGTCCGACAGCCTCTGGGGCCAACGTCCTGACTTTC.

This sequence joins TRBV5-1 and TRBJ2-7; D might be TRBD1 (6 bases). The CDR3 runs 15 residues. Trimming cost V 1 base and J 7 bases, with 18 bases left between them. Germline V lookup: CDR1 SGHRS, CDR2 YFSETQ. The CDR3 region is CASSLSRPGVGEQYF. CDR3 nucleotides: TGCGCCAGCAGCTTGTCCCGACCAGGGGTAGGGGAGCAGTACTTC.

This clonotype showed up many times. The gene calls are TRBV29-1 and TRBJ1-2; tentative D call: TRBD1 (6 bases). Germline values: CDR1 SQVTM, CDR2 ANQGSEA. The CDR3 consists of 13 residues. V dropped 6 bases and J dropped 1 base, with 12 bases sitting between them. The DNA for the CDR3 is TGCAGCGTGGGAGAGGGGGTTAACTATGGCTACACCTTC. It encodes CSVGEGVNYGYTF.

The chain has TRBV20-1 and TRBJ2-7; 7 nucleotides agree with TRBD2. The CDR3 has 14 amino acids. Germline V gene sequence: CDR1 DFQATT, CDR2 SNEGSKA (reference sequence). The junction had 5 bases not matched to a gene; V was cut back by 0 bases and J by 3 bases. CDR3 sequence (DNA): TGCAGTGCTAGAGAGATGGGACTATTCTACGAGCAGTACTTC. Protein product: CSAREMGLFYEQYF.